This TCR beta chain originates from a study of lymphopenia after photon versus proton radiotherapy. Study-wide results and limits: Under photons, naive T cells and diversity fell while effector/memory populations rose. After the lymphocyte nadir, photon-treated repertoires showed oligoclonal expansion, especially of CD8+ Temra cells. Larger post-nadir TCR diversity loss correlated inversely with survival in deceased patients. Authors raise, but do not show, better survival with proton therapy.

Notes on this clone: Its antigen remains unknown.

Using immunoSEQ multiplex PCR, the repertoire was profiled, and TCRdb retains in-frame clones only, with some absent. The data hold 75,000 or so clones, with 80% to 90% observed a single time. The CDR3 is 14 residues long. Germline loops: CDR1 SGHNT, CDR2 YYREEE (reference sequence). Deletions cut 4 bases from V and 8 bases from J, with 16 bases between. The source is a man aged 55 to 70 with pancreatic cancer. The V and J genes are TRBV5-4 and TRBJ2-1, with D perhaps matching TRBD1 or TRBD2 (5 bases each). The source material was peripheral blood, sampled from a patient treated with proton-based radiotherapy. The CDR3, as DNA: TGTGCCAGCAGCGACGGGACCGTGATGTATGAGCAGTTCTTC. Its translation: CASSDGTVMYEQFF.